The next 19 T cell receptor beta chains were all read from a single sample in a study of cytomegalovirus exposure and HLA in healthy donors. Use of 60 Vbeta and 13 Jbeta primers characterized the PCR. Only in-frame clones appear in the TCRdb table, and some are missing; sequencing was by immunoSEQ multiplex PCR. The profile shows nearly 200,000 clones, 82% of them singletons. Source material: PBMCs. Receptors originate from a boy between 2 and 10 years old in good health and CMV-seronegative.

The chain joins TRBV10-3 to TRBJ1-3; TRBD1 matches at 9 bases. Germline V lookup: CDR1 ENHRY, CDR2 SYGVKD. The junction had 8 bases not matched to a gene; V was cut back by 4 bases and J by 4 bases. CDR3 size: 16 residues. The CDR3 bases are TGTGCCATCAGTGGACCGGGACAGGGATCAGGAAACACCATATATTTT. Its protein product is CAISGPGQGSGNTIYF.

On this clone: The same CDR3 arises from other DNA sequences in this sample as well. This chain uses TRBV6-5 with TRBJ1-4; 7 nucleotides match TRBD1. Trimming took 5 bases from V and 7 from J; bases not matched to a gene: 1. Germline assignment: CDR1 MNHEY and CDR2 SVGAGI. The CDR3 has 12 amino acids. The CDR3 bases are TGTGCCAGCAGTCGACAGGGTGAAAAACTGTTTTTT. It translates to CASSRQGEKLFF.

This clone was recorded a few times. The rearrangement links TRBV4-1 to TRBJ1-1; 11 nucleotides match TRBD1. Trimming at V came to 3 bases and at J to 4 bases, leaving 4 bases not matched to a gene. The CDR3 runs 15 residues. Per germline, CDR1 MGHRA and CDR2 YSYEKL. CDR3 loop: CASSQGDRGSTEAFF. Written as DNA, the CDR3 is TGCGCCAGCAGCCAGGGGGACAGGGGGAGCACTGAAGCTTTCTTT.

J is TRBJ1-6 and V is TRBV6-4; TRBD1 might be the D (6 bases). The CDR3 has 16 residues. V lost 4 bases and J lost 9, with 19 bases in between. CDR1 and CDR2 (germline): MRHNA, SNTAGT. CDR3 sequence reads: CASSVSGQKISSPLHF. Written as DNA, the CDR3 is TGTGCCAGCAGTGTCTCGGGACAAAAAATAAGTTCACCCCTCCACTTT.

V and J are TRBV21-1 and TRBJ1-6; the table's D call of TRBD1 was not tested on the DNA. TRBV21-1 is listed as a pseudogene. The CDR3 is 18 amino acids. CDR3 protein: CASPPSRSAGQPNSPLHF. As DNA, the CDR3 is TGTGCCAGCCCCCCCTCGCGGTCCGCGGGACAGCCTAATTCACCCCTCCACTTT.

This clone is a singleton in its sample. This chain connects TRBV2 to TRBJ1-1; the D is unclear. V was clipped by 5 bases and J by 3 bases, with 4 bases between them. The CDR3 runs to 11 residues. Per the germline V gene, CDR1 is SNHLY and CDR2 is FYNNEI. The CDR3 loop is CASSYDTEAFF. DNA for the CDR3: TGTGCCAGCAGTTATGACACTGAAGCTTTCTTT.

The J gene is TRBJ1-5, the V gene TRBV13, with a weak D call TRBD1 (5 bases). The V and J ends lost 5 bases and 0 bases respectively, with 23 bases between them. CDR3 size: 19 residues. CDR1 PRHDT and CDR2 FYEKMQ come from the germline V gene (reference sequence). The CDR3 DNA follows: TGTGCCAGCAGCCGCCGGGGGTTCACAGACCCTTATAGCAATCAGCCCCAGCATTTT. This sequence encodes CASSRRGFTDPYSNQPQHF.

As to this clone: Other DNA sequences in the sample encode the same CDR3. The chain carries TRBV5-4 and TRBJ1-3, with no clear D. This CDR3 comprises 14 residues. The germline CDR1 and CDR2 sequences are SGHNT and YYREEE (reference sequence). Trimming left V 0 bases short and J 0 bases short, with 4 bases between. As DNA, the CDR3 is TGTGCCAGCAGCTTGGCAGGCTCTGGAAACACCATATATTTT. This translates into CASSLAGSGNTIYF.

This clone was recorded a few times. The chain combines TRBV9 with TRBJ2-7; D might be TRBD1 (5 bases). Trimming shortened V by 0 bases and J by 2 bases, and 9 bases separated the two germline ends. The CDR3 runs 14 residues. Germline assignment: CDR1 SGDLS and CDR2 YYNGEE. This chain's CDR3 is CASSVAGRPYEQYF. CDR3 coding DNA: TGTGCCAGCAGCGTAGCAGGGCGCCCCTACGAGCAGTACTTC. Drawing the rest from reference TRBV9 and TRBJ2-7, the complete variable domain is DSGVTQTPKHLITATGQRVTLRCSPRSGDLSVYWYQQSLDQGLQFLIQYYNGEERAKGNILERFSAQQFPDLHSELNLSSLELGDSALYFCASSVAGRPYEQYFGPGTRLTVT.

The chain combines TRBV18 with TRBJ2-6, with 8 bases identical to TRBD1. This CDR3 contains 16 residues. Per the germline V gene, CDR1 is KGHSH and CDR2 is LQKENI. Trimming took 3 bases from V and 2 from J; bases not matched to a gene: 3. DNA for the CDR3: TGTGCCAGCTCACCTACGACAGGGGCTGGGGCCAACGTCCTGACTTTC. Translating gives CASSPTTGAGANVLTF.

The chain recombines TRBV7-2 with TRBJ1-2; D ambiguous. Germline CDR1 reads SGHTA; CDR2 reads FQGNSA. CDR3 length: 13 amino acids. The V end was cut by 1 base, the J end by 0 bases, with 3 bases between. DNA for the CDR3: TGTGCCAGCAGCTTAGAGCCTAACTATGGCTACACCTTC. Amino acids: CASSLEPNYGYTF. The entire variable domain, with the rest obtained from reference TRBV7-2 and TRBJ1-2, is as follows: GAGVSQSPSNKVTEKGKDVELRCDPISGHTALYWYRQSLGQGLEFLIYFQGNSAPDKSGLPSDRFSAERTGGSVSTLTIQRTQQEDSAVYLCASSLEPNYGYTFGSGTRLTVV.

V gene TRBV18 combines with J gene TRBJ2-1, with TRBD2 matching 9 bases. J gave up 10 bases and V 3 bases, and 19 bases lay outside the gene matches. CDR1 is KGHSH, CDR2 LQKENI, per germline. The CDR3 contains 18 residues. The CDR3 region has the DNA TGTGCCAGCTCACCCTCGTTGCGGGGGGGAAAAGACTGGGGGGAGCAGTTCTTC. It specifies CASSPSLRGGKDWGEQFF.

The rearrangement uses TRBV5-1 and TRBJ2-7, with D possibly matching TRBD1 (7 bases). Per germline, CDR1 SGHRS and CDR2 YFSETQ. The CDR3 covers 16 residues. The V and J ends lost 0 bases and 0 bases respectively, with 13 bases between them. CDR3 amino acids: CASSLAGGQSSYEQYF. The CDR3 DNA follows: TGCGCCAGCAGCTTGGCCGGGGGACAGAGCTCCTACGAGCAGTACTTC. The full variable domain, rest sourced from reference TRBV5-1 and TRBJ2-7, is KAGVTQTPRYLIKTRGQQVTLSCSPISGHRSVSWYQQTPGQGLQFLFEYFSETQRNKGNFPGRFSGRQFSNSRSEMNVSTLELGDSALYLCASSLAGGQSSYEQYFGPGTRLTVT.

The J gene is TRBJ1-5, the V gene TRBV2; D perhaps matches TRBD1 (6 bases). The CDR3 has 14 amino acids. V was trimmed by 7 bases and J by 6 bases, leaving 16 bases between them. The germline gives CDR1 SNHLY, CDR2 FYNNEI. The CDR3 spells CASTRDIGRQPQHF. The CDR3 DNA follows: TGTGCCAGCACCCGGGACATAGGGCGTCAGCCCCAGCATTTT.

The chain joins TRBV2 to TRBJ2-3, with 10 bases lining up with TRBD1. Trimming removed 6 bases from V and 4 bases from J; junction bases left unmatched: 4. Germline V gives CDR1 SNHLY, CDR2 FYNNEI. This CDR3 spans 14 amino acids. The CDR3 DNA is TGTGCCAGCAGCCGGGACAGGGGCCCAGATACGCAGTATTTT. Its protein is CASSRDRGPDTQYF.

This clone was seen just once. The chain links TRBV5-4 to TRBJ1-2; 7 nucleotides match TRBD1. The length of the CDR3 is 14 residues. J lost 7 bases, V lost 2 bases, and 8 bases had no gene match. CDR1 is SGHNT and CDR2 is YYREEE in the germline V gene (reference sequence). CDR3 sequence: CASSFLDRVGGYTF. The CDR3 DNA reads TGTGCCAGCAGCTTCCTCGACAGGGTCGGTGGCTACACCTTC.

V and J are TRBV11-3 and TRBJ2-7, with D unresolved. CDR1 SGHNT and CDR2 YENEEA come from the germline V gene. This CDR3 contains 13 residues. With 5 bases removed from V and 2 bases from J, the gap between germline ends came to 10 bases. Here the CDR3 DNA reads TGTGCCAGCAGCCCACACCACCCCTACGAGCAGTACTTC. It translates to CASSPHHPYEQYF. Full variable domain (outside the CDR3, taken from reference TRBV11-3 and TRBJ2-7): EAGVVQSPRYKIIEKKQPVAFWCNPISGHNTLYWYLQNLGQGPELLIRYENEEAVDDSQLPKDRFSAERLKGVDSTLKIQPAELGDSAVYLCASSPHHPYEQYFGPGTRLTVT.

V is TRBV7-3 and J is TRBJ2-3; D might be TRBD2 (6 bases). The CDR3 is made up of 15 amino acids. Trimming removed 1 base from V and 3 bases from J, with 11 bases in between. Per the germline V gene, CDR1 is SGHTA and CDR2 is FQGTGA. DNA for the CDR3: TGTGCCAGCAGCTTAATGGGGGGTGTTACAGATACGCAGTATTTT. Residues: CASSLMGGVTDTQYF.

In this sample, this clone turned up a few times. The V gene is TRBV7-9, the J gene TRBJ2-6; no definite D call. V lost 7 bases to trimming and J lost 8 bases, with 3 bases between them. The CDR3 totals 10 residues. Per the germline V gene, CDR1 is SEHNR and CDR2 is FQNEAQ (reference sequence). The CDR3 DNA reads TGTGCCAGCACTTCCAACGTCCTGACTTTC. It encodes CASTSNVLTF.